This section outlines one T cell receptor beta chain sequence together with its context. The antigen it binds to is not known. No much larger clone is present one base from it, and per-base qualities are unavailable. V is trimmed back by 3 bases and J by 4 bases, and the junction contains 6 bases that no gene match accounts for. The CDR3 measures 15 amino acids from cysteine to phenylalanine. The CDR3 DNA has 45 bases and is translated from base 1. CDR1 and CDR2 were assigned from the germline V gene as SGHRS and YFSETQ. For sequencing of the TCRbeta CDR3 region, genomic DNA was extracted from the sorted cells. TCRbeta CDR3 regions were sequenced using the immunoSEQ Assay. What TCRdb holds here is the immuneACCESS table cut down to in-frame rearrangements. Part of the clones is not present; checked against another copy, under half of the missing clones reflect an unresolved V gene, and the others are unexplained. The sample table shows 80,000 or so clones, and around 93% are seen once. The ten biggest clones cover approximately 14% of the sample.

The record originates from a study of OX40 agonist ivuxolimab in advanced cancers. For context, the study as a whole: Ivuxolimab was an agonistic, fully human IgG2 monoclonal antibody directed against OX40 (CD134), a costimulatory receptor. The paper covers the monotherapy dose-escalation part of the phase I ivuxolimab trial, which included N of about 50 patients. Patients were allowed to have had prior anti-PD-1, anti-PD-L1 or anti-CTLA-4 therapy, and around 37% of the dose-escalation patients had previously received checkpoint inhibitors. The point of sequencing TCRbeta in the periphery was to test whether ivuxolimab changed TCR sequence diversity and drove clonal T-cell expansion. Partial responses occurred in three dose-escalation patients: two with cutaneous melanoma and one with hepatocellular carcinoma. In the dose-escalation cohort, roughly 82% of patients were male, and the mean age was roughly 60 years with a range of roughly 20 to 79. Intravenous ivuxolimab was administered to patients every 2 weeks at six dose levels: 0.01, 0.1, 0.3, 1.5, 3 and 10 mg/kg. Among the 50 to 55 dose-escalation patients, around 19 had hepatocellular carcinoma, around 15 melanoma, 9 renal cell carcinoma and 9 head and neck cancer. What the study reported, not specific to this receptor: After ivuxolimab, CD8+ T cells had more expanded clones than CD4+ T cells on average. At doses of 0.1 to 3.0 mg/kg, clonal expansion of both CD4+ and CD8+ T cells in blood was seen between baseline and week 6. The antigen specificity of the peripheral T cells that underwent clonal expansion was not determined. Low levels of normalized T-cell clonal expansion were also seen in some nonresponding patients. In the 0.1-3.0 mg/kg groups, partial responders were among the patients with the lowest normalized peripheral clonal expansion, particularly in CD8+ T cells.

Patients with autoimmune disease history or receiving systemic immunosuppression were excluded from the trial. Peripheral blood for TCR sequencing was drawn from every dose cohort at baseline, at cycle 4 day 1 and at cycle 7 day 1. Samples were obtained from an open-label, multicenter, first-in-human phase I dose-escalation trial of ivuxolimab. The trial enrolled adults with locally advanced or metastatic head and neck squamous cell, hepatocellular, melanoma or renal cell carcinoma. CD4+ and CD8+ T cells were sorted separately from peripheral blood before TCR sequencing. The clonotype comes from an adult with an advanced solid tumor such as melanoma, head and neck, liver or kidney cancer. The starting material was CD4+ or CD8+ T cells sorted from blood, obtained in a trial of the OX40 agonist ivuxolimab. This receptor chain uses TRBV5-1 and TRBJ2-2, and 7 bases in between align with TRBD2. The DNA sequence follows: TGCGCCAGCAGCTATTTAGCGGGTAGCACCGGGGAGCTGTTTTTT. This is translated as CASSYLAGSTGELFF. Reference TRBV5-1 and TRBJ2-2 proteins supply the regions before and after the CDR3; the full variable domain is: KAGVTQTPRYLIKTRGQQVTLSCSPISGHRSVSWYQQTPGQGLQFLFEYFSETQRNKGNFPGRFSGRQFSNSRSEMNVSTLELGDSALYLCASSYLAGSTGELFFGEGSRLTVL.